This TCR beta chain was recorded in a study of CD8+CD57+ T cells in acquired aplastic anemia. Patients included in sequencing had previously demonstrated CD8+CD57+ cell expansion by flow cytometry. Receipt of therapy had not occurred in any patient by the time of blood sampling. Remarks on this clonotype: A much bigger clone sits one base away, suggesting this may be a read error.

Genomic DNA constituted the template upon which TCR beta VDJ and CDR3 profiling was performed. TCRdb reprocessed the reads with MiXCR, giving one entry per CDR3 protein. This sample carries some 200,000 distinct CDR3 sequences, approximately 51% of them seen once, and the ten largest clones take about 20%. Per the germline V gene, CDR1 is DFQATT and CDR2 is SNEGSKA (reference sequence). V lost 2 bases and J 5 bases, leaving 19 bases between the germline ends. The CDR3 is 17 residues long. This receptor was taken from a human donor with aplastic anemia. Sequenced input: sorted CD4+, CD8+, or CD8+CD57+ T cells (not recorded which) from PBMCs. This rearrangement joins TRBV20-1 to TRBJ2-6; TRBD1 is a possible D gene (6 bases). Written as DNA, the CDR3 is TGCAGTGCTAGACCCCAGGGGCTTAGGTCTAGGGCCAACGTCCTGACTTTC. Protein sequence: CSARPQGLRSRANVLTF.